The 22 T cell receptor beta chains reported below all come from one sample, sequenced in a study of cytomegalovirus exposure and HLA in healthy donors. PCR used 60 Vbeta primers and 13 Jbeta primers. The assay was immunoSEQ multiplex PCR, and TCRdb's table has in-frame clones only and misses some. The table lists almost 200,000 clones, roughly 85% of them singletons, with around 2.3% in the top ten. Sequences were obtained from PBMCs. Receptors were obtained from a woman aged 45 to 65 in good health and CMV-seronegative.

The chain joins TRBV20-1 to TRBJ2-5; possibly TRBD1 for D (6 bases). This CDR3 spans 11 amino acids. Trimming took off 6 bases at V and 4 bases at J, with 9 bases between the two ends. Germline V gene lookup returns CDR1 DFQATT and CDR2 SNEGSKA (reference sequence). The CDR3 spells CSAGQRETQYF. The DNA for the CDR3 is TGCAGTGCGGGACAAAGAGAGACCCAGTACTTC.

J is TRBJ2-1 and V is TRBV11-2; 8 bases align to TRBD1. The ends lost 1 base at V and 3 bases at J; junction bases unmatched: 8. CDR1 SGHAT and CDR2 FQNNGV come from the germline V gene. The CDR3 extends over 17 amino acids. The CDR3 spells CASSLGGAGTGYNEQFF. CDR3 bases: TGTGCCAGCAGCTTAGGGGGAGCCGGGACAGGCTACAATGAGCAGTTCTTC.

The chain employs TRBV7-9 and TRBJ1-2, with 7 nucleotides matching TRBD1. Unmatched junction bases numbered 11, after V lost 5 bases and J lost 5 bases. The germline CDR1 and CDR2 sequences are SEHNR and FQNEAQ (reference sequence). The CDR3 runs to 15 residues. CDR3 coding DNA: TGTGCCAGCAGCCTAGGGGGCTCCCTGGGTTATGGCTACACCTTC. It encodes CASSLGGSLGYGYTF. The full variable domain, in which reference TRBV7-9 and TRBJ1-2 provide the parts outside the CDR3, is DTGVSQNPRHKITKRGQNVTFRCDPISEHNRLYWYRQTLGQGPEFLTYFQNEAQLEKSRLLSDRFSAERPKGSFSTLEIQRTEQGDSAMYLCASSLGGSLGYGYTFGSGTRLTVV.

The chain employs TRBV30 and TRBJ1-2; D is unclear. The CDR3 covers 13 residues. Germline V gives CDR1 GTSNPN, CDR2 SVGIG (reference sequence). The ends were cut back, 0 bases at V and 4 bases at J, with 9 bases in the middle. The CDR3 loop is CAWSVLGSYGYTF. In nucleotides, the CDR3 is TGTGCCTGGAGTGTTCTGGGGAGCTATGGCTACACCTTC.

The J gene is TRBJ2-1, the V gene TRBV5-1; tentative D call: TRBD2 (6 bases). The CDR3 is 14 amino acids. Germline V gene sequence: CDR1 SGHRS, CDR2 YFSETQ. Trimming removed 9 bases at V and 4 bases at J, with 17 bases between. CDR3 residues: CATRPGTAYNEQFF. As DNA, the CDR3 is TGCGCCACCCGCCCCGGGACTGCTTACAATGAGCAGTTCTTC.

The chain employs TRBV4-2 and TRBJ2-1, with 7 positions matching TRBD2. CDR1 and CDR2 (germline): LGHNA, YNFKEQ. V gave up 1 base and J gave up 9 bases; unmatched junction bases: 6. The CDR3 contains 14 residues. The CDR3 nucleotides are TGTGCCAGCAGCCAAGGGGCGGGAGCCCCTGAGCAGTTCTTC. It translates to CASSQGAGAPEQFF.

The CDR3 loop reads CASSPLAAVNTRETQYF. The CDR3 DNA is TGTGCCAGCTCCCCCCTAGCAGCGGTTAATACGAGGGAGACCCAGTACTTC. This sequence joins TRBV18 and TRBJ2-5; the D gene is possibly TRBD2 (5 bases). The CDR3 loop spans 17 amino acids. Germline CDR1 KGHSH, CDR2 LQKENI. Trimming left V 6 bases short and J 5 bases short, with 25 bases between.

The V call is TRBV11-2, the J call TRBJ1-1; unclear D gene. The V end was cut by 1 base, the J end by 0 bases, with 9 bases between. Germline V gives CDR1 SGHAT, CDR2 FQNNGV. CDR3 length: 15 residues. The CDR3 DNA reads TGTGCCAGCAGCTTAGGGAGAGCGATGAACACTGAAGCTTTCTTT. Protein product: CASSLGRAMNTEAFF.

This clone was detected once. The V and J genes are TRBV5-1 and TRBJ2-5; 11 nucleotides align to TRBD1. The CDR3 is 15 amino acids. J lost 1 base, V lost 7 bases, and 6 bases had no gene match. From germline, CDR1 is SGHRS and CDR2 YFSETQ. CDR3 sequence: CASYPGTGGQETQYF. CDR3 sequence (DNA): TGCGCCAGCTACCCCGGGACAGGGGGCCAAGAGACCCAGTACTTC.

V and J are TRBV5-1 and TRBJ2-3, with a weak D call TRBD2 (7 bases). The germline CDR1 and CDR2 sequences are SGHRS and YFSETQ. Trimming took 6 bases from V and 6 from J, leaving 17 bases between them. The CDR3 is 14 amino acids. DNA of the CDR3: TGCGCCAGCAAGAGGGAGGGGGGAATGGATACGCAGTATTTT. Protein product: CASKREGGMDTQYF.

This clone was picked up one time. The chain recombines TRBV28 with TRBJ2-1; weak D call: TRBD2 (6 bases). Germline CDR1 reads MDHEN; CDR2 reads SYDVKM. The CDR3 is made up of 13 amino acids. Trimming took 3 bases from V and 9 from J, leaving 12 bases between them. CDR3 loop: CASSLFLAPEQFF. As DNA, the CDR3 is TGTGCCAGCAGTTTGTTCCTAGCGCCTGAGCAGTTCTTC.

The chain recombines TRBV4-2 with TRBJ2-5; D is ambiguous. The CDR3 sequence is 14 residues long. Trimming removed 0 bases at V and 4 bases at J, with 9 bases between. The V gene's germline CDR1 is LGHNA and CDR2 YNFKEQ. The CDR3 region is CASSQDDHRETQYF. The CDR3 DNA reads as TGTGCCAGCAGCCAAGATGATCATAGAGAGACCCAGTACTTC.

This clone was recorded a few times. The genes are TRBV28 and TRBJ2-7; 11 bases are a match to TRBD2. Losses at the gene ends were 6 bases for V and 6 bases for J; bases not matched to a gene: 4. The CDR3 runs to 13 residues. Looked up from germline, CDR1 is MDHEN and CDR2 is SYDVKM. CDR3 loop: CASSASGRPEQYF. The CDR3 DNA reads TGTGCCAGCAGCGCTAGCGGGAGGCCCGAGCAGTACTTC.

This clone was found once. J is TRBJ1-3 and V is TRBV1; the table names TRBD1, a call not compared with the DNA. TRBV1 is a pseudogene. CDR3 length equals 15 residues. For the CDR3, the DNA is TGCACCAGCAGGGGGCACAGGGCTCATGGAAACACCATATATTTT. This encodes CTSRGHRAHGNTIYF.

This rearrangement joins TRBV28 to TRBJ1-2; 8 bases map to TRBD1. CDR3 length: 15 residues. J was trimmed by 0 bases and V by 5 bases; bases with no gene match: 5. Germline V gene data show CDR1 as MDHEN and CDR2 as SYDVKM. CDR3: CASSIPGGSNYGYTF. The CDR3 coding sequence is TGTGCCAGCAGTATTCCAGGGGGCTCTAACTATGGCTACACCTTC.

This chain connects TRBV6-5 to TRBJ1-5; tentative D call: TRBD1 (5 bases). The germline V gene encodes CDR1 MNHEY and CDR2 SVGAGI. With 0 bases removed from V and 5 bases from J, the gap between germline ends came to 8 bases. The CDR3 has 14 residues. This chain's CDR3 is CASSYSWGDQPQHF. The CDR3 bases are TGTGCCAGCAGTTACTCGTGGGGGGATCAGCCCCAGCATTTT.

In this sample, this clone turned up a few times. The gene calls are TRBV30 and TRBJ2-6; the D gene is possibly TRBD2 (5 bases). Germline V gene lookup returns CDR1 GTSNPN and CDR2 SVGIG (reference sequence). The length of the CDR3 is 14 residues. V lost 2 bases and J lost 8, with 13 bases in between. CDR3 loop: CAWSPPGNPNVLTF. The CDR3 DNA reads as TGTGCCTGGAGTCCACCGGGGAACCCCAACGTCCTGACTTTC.

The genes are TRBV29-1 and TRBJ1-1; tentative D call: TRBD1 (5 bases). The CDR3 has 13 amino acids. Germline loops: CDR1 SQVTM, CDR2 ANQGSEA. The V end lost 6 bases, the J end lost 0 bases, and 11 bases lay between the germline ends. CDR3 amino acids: CSVDTGLNTEAFF. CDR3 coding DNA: TGCAGCGTAGACACAGGACTGAACACTGAAGCTTTCTTT.

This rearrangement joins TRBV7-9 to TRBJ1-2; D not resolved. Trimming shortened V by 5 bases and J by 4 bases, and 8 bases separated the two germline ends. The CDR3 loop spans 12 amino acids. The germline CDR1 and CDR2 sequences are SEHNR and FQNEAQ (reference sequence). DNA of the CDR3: TGTGCCAGCAGCACCGCGATCTATGGCTACACCTTC. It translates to CASSTAIYGYTF.

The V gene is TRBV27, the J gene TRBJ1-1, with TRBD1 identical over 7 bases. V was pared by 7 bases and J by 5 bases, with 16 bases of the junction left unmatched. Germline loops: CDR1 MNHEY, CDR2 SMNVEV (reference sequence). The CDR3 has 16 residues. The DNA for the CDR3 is TGTGCCAGCACCCAATCCAAACAGGGGCGCTGGACTGAAGCTTTCTTT. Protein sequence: CASTQSKQGRWTEAFF.

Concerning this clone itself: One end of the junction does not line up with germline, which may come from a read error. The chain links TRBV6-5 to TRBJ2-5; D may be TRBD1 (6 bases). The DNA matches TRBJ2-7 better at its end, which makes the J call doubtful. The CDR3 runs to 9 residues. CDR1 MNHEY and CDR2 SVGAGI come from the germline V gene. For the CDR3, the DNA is TGCGCTAACAGGGACGAGCAGTACTTC. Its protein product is CANRDEQYF.

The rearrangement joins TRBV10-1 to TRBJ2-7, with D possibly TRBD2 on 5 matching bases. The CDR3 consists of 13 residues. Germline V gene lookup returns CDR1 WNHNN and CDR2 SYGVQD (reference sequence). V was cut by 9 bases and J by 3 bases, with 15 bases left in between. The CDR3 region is CARVEGINYEQYF. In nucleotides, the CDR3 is TGCGCCAGAGTAGAGGGAATAAACTACGAGCAGTACTTC.